The 7 T cell receptor beta chains below were found in one sample sequenced in a study of blood T cell repertoires in COVID-19. The assay was immunoSEQ multiplex PCR, and TCRdb's table has in-frame clones only and misses some. The sample yields 80,000 or so clones, about three quarters seen once. Sequenced input: peripheral blood. The receptor source for this set is a man in his fifties with active or convalescent COVID-19.

The chain is built from TRBV5-6 and TRBJ2-7; 11 bases agree with TRBD1. The CDR3 sequence is 16 residues long. Trimming took 4 bases from V and 4 from J; bases not matched to a gene: 10. From germline, CDR1 is SGHDT and CDR2 YYEEEE. CDR3 region: CASSPDGQGAHYEQYF. The CDR3 DNA follows: TGTGCCAGCAGCCCAGACGGACAGGGGGCACATTACGAGCAGTACTTC.

The V and J genes are TRBV4-3 and TRBJ1-5; D is undetermined. The germline CDR1 and CDR2 sequences are LGHNA and YSLEER. The CDR3 is made up of 16 amino acids. The germline V and J ends were trimmed by 0 bases and 0 bases, with 9 bases remaining between them. The CDR3 DNA reads as TGCGCCAGCAGCCAAGATCGGGCGGGTAGCAATCAGCCCCAGCATTTT. Protein product: CASSQDRAGSNQPQHF.

The V call is TRBV7-9, the J call TRBJ2-5; possible D gene TRBD1, 6 bases. The V gene's germline CDR1 is SEHNR and CDR2 FQNEAQ (reference sequence). Trimming stripped 6 bases from V and 1 base from J, with 21 bases between. The CDR3 runs to 17 residues. The chain's CDR3 is CASRPPRWRQVQETQYF. The DNA of the CDR3 is TGTGCCAGCAGACCACCCCGGTGGAGACAGGTCCAAGAGACCCAGTACTTC.

The chain couples TRBV6-5 to TRBJ1-2, with D unresolved. CDR3 length: 12 residues. Germline V gene data show CDR1 as MNHEY and CDR2 as SVGAGI. V dropped 3 bases and J dropped 8 bases, with 10 bases sitting between them. The CDR3 DNA reads as TGTGCCAGCAGTTATCGAGGGAGCGGCTACACCTTC. Its protein is CASSYRGSGYTF.

This chain joins TRBV5-4 and TRBJ2-1, with D possibly matching TRBD1 (6 bases). The CDR3 runs to 15 residues. The germline gives CDR1 SGHNT, CDR2 YYREEE (reference sequence). V was clipped by 2 bases and J by 5 bases, with 14 bases between them. CDR3 residues: CASSFRDMGNNEQFF. The CDR3 nucleotides are TGTGCCAGCAGCTTCCGGGACATGGGAAACAATGAGCAGTTCTTC.

V gene TRBV9 combines with J gene TRBJ2-7; D call uncertain. V lost 0 bases and J lost 4, with 14 bases in between. CDR1 is SGDLS, CDR2 YYNGEE, per germline. CDR3 length: 15 residues. The CDR3 nucleotides are TGTGCCAGCAGCGTAGGCAGTTACCCTCAATACGAGCAGTACTTC. It codes for CASSVGSYPQYEQYF.

The rearrangement joins TRBV30 to TRBJ1-2, with 8 bases fitting TRBD1. Germline V CDR1 and CDR2: GTSNPN, SVGIG (reference sequence). There are 12 residues in the CDR3. After removal of 2 bases from V and 8 bases from J, the junction contained 4 bases not matched to a gene. DNA for the CDR3: TGTGCCTGGAGTAGCGGGACAGGCGGCTACACCTTC. Encoded protein: CAWSSGTGGYTF.